The 29 T cell receptor beta chains below all came from one sample that was sequenced in a study of CD8 T cells in ankylosing spondylitis. Each CDR3 protein gets one entry after TCRdb re-called the 5' RACE reads with MiXCR. The table shows 300,000 to 350,000 distinct CDR3 sequences, with 20% to 25% occurring only once. Sequencing was performed on blood, either unsorted or a sorted T cell fraction (not recorded which). These receptors all stem from a female donor with ankylosing spondylitis or in good health (not recorded which).

The chain is built from TRBV29-1 and TRBJ1-1, with a weak D call TRBD1 (5 bases). From germline, CDR1 is SQVTM and CDR2 ANQGSEA. With 0 bases removed from V and 3 bases from J, the gap between germline ends came to 17 bases. This CDR3 has 16 residues. The CDR3 loop is CSVEDIRDKEDTEAFF. DNA of the CDR3: TGCAGCGTTGAAGATATCAGGGATAAGGAGGACACTGAAGCTTTCTTT.

The chain employs TRBV19 and TRBJ2-5, with D perhaps matching TRBD1 (5 bases). CDR1 LNHDA and CDR2 SQIVND come from the germline V gene (reference sequence). This CDR3 region has 14 residues. The V end lost 2 bases, the J end lost 4 bases, and 11 bases lay between the germline ends. The CDR3 DNA reads as TGTGCCAGTAGTATAAGGGGTGATGGAGAGACCCAGTACTTC. The encoded protein is CASSIRGDGETQYF.

In this sample, this clonotype turned up a few times. The rearrangement links TRBV4-3 to TRBJ2-3, with 7 bases matching TRBD1. Looked up from germline, CDR1 is LGHNA and CDR2 is YSLEER. J gave up 2 bases and V 3 bases, and 14 bases lay outside the gene matches. The CDR3 has 18 residues. CDR3 residues: CASSQTGTDTFSTDTQYF. The DNA for the CDR3 is TGCGCCAGCAGCCAGACCGGGACAGACACTTTTTCCACAGATACGCAGTATTTT.

The rearrangement joins TRBV7-2 to TRBJ2-7; D call uncertain. CDR1 and CDR2 (germline): SGHTA, FQGNSA. The V end lost 4 bases, the J end lost 2 bases, and 9 bases lay between the germline ends. The CDR3 runs to 13 residues. CDR3 nucleotide sequence: TGTGCCAGCAGCTCCCTGATTACCTACGAGCAGTACTTC. Translated: CASSSLITYEQYF.

The rearrangement uses TRBV5-1 and TRBJ2-1; maybe TRBD2 (7 bases). The CDR3 is 14 amino acids. CDR1 is SGHRS, CDR2 YFSETQ, per germline. The V end was cut by 4 bases, the J end by 8 bases, with 16 bases between. This CDR3 reads CASSPTAGADEQFF. The CDR3 DNA reads TGCGCCAGCAGCCCCACCGCGGGGGCAGATGAGCAGTTCTTC. Based on the CDR3 plus reference TRBV5-1 and TRBJ2-1, the full variable domain is KAGVTQTPRYLIKTRGQQVTLSCSPISGHRSVSWYQQTPGQGLQFLFEYFSETQRNKGNFPGRFSGRQFSNSRSEMNVSTLELGDSALYLCASSPTAGADEQFFGPGTRLTVL.

V gene TRBV24-1 combines with J gene TRBJ2-3, with 9 bases fitting TRBD2. The ends lost 4 bases at V and 3 bases at J; junction bases unmatched: 4. The germline gives CDR1 KGHDR, CDR2 SFDVKD. CDR3 size: 15 residues. CDR3 residues: CATSESSGATDTQYF. DNA for the CDR3: TGTGCCACCAGTGAATCTAGCGGGGCAACAGATACGCAGTATTTT.

The sample holds a few counts of this clonotype. The rearrangement joins TRBV5-6 to TRBJ2-3; TRBD1 is a possible D gene (6 bases). Germline loops: CDR1 SGHDT, CDR2 YYEEEE. The CDR3 consists of 17 residues. V lost 4 bases, J lost 2 bases, and 20 bases lay in between. CDR3 bases: TGTGCCAGCAGCCCACTTACAGGGCTTCCGACCACAGATACGCAGTATTTT. Encoded protein: CASSPLTGLPTTDTQYF.

V is TRBV19 and J is TRBJ2-1, with TRBD2 identical over 9 bases. This CDR3 has 14 residues. V trimming: 5 bases; J trimming: 7 bases; junction bases outside the gene matches: 6. Germline CDR1 reads LNHDA; CDR2 reads SQIVND (reference sequence). The CDR3 spells CASSPPGLANEQFF. CDR3 coding DNA: TGTGCCAGTAGTCCTCCGGGACTAGCAAATGAGCAGTTCTTC.

This clonotype was observed a few times. This rearrangement joins TRBV7-9 to TRBJ2-1, with no clear D. With 5 bases removed from V and 9 bases from J, the gap between germline ends came to 8 bases. From germline, CDR1 is SEHNR and CDR2 FQNEAQ (reference sequence). This CDR3 has 11 residues. This CDR3 is CASSASAEQFF. The CDR3, as DNA: TGTGCCAGCAGCGCGAGTGCTGAGCAGTTCTTC.

This clonotype has a handful of counts. The chain couples TRBV7-2 to TRBJ2-7; D is perhaps TRBD1 (6 bases). The V end was cut by 5 bases, the J end by 2 bases, with 19 bases between. Germline V lookup: CDR1 SGHTA, CDR2 FQGNSA. There are 16 residues in the CDR3. CDR3 amino acids: CASSLGSIPGAYEQYF. The DNA for the CDR3 is TGTGCCAGCAGCCTCGGGTCGATCCCAGGGGCCTACGAGCAGTACTTC. Complete variable domain (other parts from reference TRBV7-2 and TRBJ2-7): GAGVSQSPSNKVTEKGKDVELRCDPISGHTALYWYRQSLGQGLEFLIYFQGNSAPDKSGLPSDRFSAERTGGSVSTLTIQRTQQEDSAVYLCASSLGSIPGAYEQYFGPGTRLTVT.

This clonotype has more than one count but fewer than ten. The chain employs TRBV20-1 and TRBJ2-5; 7 nucleotides agree with TRBD2. The ends lost 6 bases at V and 5 bases at J; junction bases unmatched: 9. The CDR3 is 13 amino acids. The germline V gene encodes CDR1 DFQATT and CDR2 SNEGSKA (reference sequence). The CDR3 bases are TGCAGTGCACCTAGGGAGGGAGTGGAGACCCAGTACTTC. Protein: CSAPREGVETQYF.

This clonotype was detected a few times. The chain links TRBV4-2 to TRBJ2-1, with TRBD2 matching over 8 bases. Germline V gives CDR1 LGHNA, CDR2 YNFKEQ. The CDR3 has 16 amino acids. The junction had 5 bases not matched to a gene; V was cut back by 4 bases and J by 0 bases. In nucleotides, the CDR3 is TGTGCCAGCAGCCTTACCGGGACTAGCTCCTACAATGAGCAGTTCTTC. Translated: CASSLTGTSSYNEQFF.

In its sample, this clonotype was seen a few times. The V and J genes are TRBV29-1 and TRBJ2-7; 8 positions agree with TRBD2. The length of the CDR3 is 12 residues. The junction had 4 bases not matched to a gene; V was cut back by 6 bases and J by 3 bases. Looked up from germline, CDR1 is SQVTM and CDR2 is ANQGSEA. The CDR3 spells CSVGSGSYEQYF. For the CDR3, the DNA is TGCAGCGTGGGGAGCGGGAGCTACGAGCAGTACTTC.

This clonotype was seen repeatedly, ten times or more. V gene TRBV9 combines with J gene TRBJ2-1; D remains unclear. The CDR3 runs 14 residues. Germline V gene lookup returns CDR1 SGDLS and CDR2 YYNGEE. V lost 0 bases, J lost 5 bases, and 9 bases lay in between. DNA of the CDR3: TGTGCCAGCAGCGTAGACCCCTCAAACAATGAGCAGTTCTTC. Translated, it gives CASSVDPSNNEQFF.

This clonotype showed up just a few times. The chain has TRBV7-9 and TRBJ2-3; 8 nucleotides align to TRBD2. Germline V gives CDR1 SEHNR, CDR2 FQNEAQ (reference sequence). J was trimmed by 4 bases and V by 10 bases; bases with no gene match: 16. This CDR3 comprises 16 residues. The CDR3 DNA reads as TGTGCCACCCTGGGGCGGACTAGCTGGGCCTCAGATACGCAGTATTTT. This codes for CATLGRTSWASDTQYF.

The sample holds many counts of this clonotype. The J gene is TRBJ2-7, the V gene TRBV12-3 or TRBV12-4, with D possibly called TRBD1 or TRBD2 (5 bases each). The CDR3 runs 14 residues. Trimming pared 7 bases from V and 2 bases from J, leaving 15 bases between. The CDR3 here is CASTPTRGPYEQYF. The CDR3 nucleotides are TGTGCCAGCACCCCAACTCGGGGACCCTACGAGCAGTACTTC.

V is TRBV2 and J is TRBJ1-6; D is ambiguous. The ends were cut back, 4 bases at V and 3 bases at J, with 4 bases in the middle. The CDR3 is 13 amino acids. Germline CDR1 reads SNHLY; CDR2 reads FYNNEI. The CDR3 loop is CASSGDYNSPLHF. The CDR3 DNA reads as TGTGCCAGCAGTGGGGACTATAATTCACCCCTCCACTTT.

This clonotype was picked up a small number of times. This rearrangement joins TRBV11-2 to TRBJ2-1; unclear D gene. The CDR3 sequence is 16 residues long. In germline, CDR1 is SGHAT, CDR2 FQNNGV. The V and J ends lost 5 bases and 4 bases respectively, with 18 bases between them. The CDR3 bases are TGTGCCAGCAGCCAAGTGTGGAATGGGCATTACAATGAGCAGTTCTTC. Translating gives CASSQVWNGHYNEQFF.

This clonotype was seen many times. This chain joins TRBV10-3 and TRBJ1-1, with 11 bases lining up with TRBD1. In germline, CDR1 is ENHRY, CDR2 SYGVKD. This CDR3 contains 14 residues. Unmatched junction bases numbered 6, after V lost 6 bases and J lost 6 bases. Written as DNA, the CDR3 is TGTGCCATCAGACCGGGACAGGGGGAATCTGAAGCTTTCTTT. It codes for CAIRPGQGESEAFF.

The chain is built from TRBV4-3 and TRBJ2-1; weak D call: TRBD2 (5 bases). Germline CDR1 is LGHNA and CDR2 is YSLEER. Trimming left V 4 bases short and J 5 bases short, with 12 bases between. There are 14 residues in the CDR3. Written as DNA, the CDR3 is TGCGCCAGCAGCCGCTCGACTAAAAACAATGAGCAGTTCTTC. As protein: CASSRSTKNNEQFF.

This clonotype was found a few times. The chain has TRBV11-1 and TRBJ2-3; TRBD2 agrees at 14 bases. The germline CDR1 and CDR2 sequences are SGHAT and FQDESV (reference sequence). The J segment lost 1 base and the V segment lost 6 bases, leaving 9 bases of the junction unmatched. The CDR3 has 18 amino acids. This CDR3 reads CASRQGLAGVGGTDTQYF. The CDR3 region has the DNA TGTGCCAGCAGGCAGGGACTAGCGGGAGTAGGGGGCACAGATACGCAGTATTTT. Full variable domain (missing parts from reference TRBV11-1 and TRBJ2-3): EAEVAQSPRYKITEKSQAVAFWCDPISGHATLYWYRQILGQGPELLVQFQDESVVDDSQLPKDRFSAERLKGVDSTLKIQPAELGDSAMYLCASRQGLAGVGGTDTQYFGPGTRLTVL.

The rearrangement uses TRBV12-3 or TRBV12-4 and TRBJ2-1; weak D call: TRBD2 (5 bases). The CDR3 sequence is 16 residues long. Trimming left V 7 bases short and J 6 bases short, with 22 bases between. CDR3 protein: CASNNWDVAMSNEQFF. In DNA form, the CDR3 reads TGTGCCAGCAACAATTGGGATGTAGCGATGAGCAATGAGCAGTTCTTC.

The chain recombines TRBV12-3 or TRBV12-4 with TRBJ2-1; the D is unclear. This CDR3 contains 12 residues. V lost 2 bases and J 5 bases, leaving 4 bases between the germline ends. The DNA for the CDR3 is TGTGCCAGCAGTTTACAGGACAATGAGCAGTTCTTC. This gives the protein CASSLQDNEQFF.

This clonotype was observed a handful of times. This chain joins TRBV5-6 and TRBJ2-5; possible D gene TRBD1, 5 bases. This CDR3 spans 15 amino acids. The ends were cut back, 0 bases at V and 5 bases at J, with 14 bases in the middle. The germline V gene encodes CDR1 SGHDT and CDR2 YYEEEE. The CDR3 loop is CASSLATGGRETQYF. As DNA, the CDR3 is TGTGCCAGCAGCTTGGCTACAGGCGGAAGGGAGACCCAGTACTTC.

This clonotype was detected a few times. V and J are TRBV7-7 and TRBJ2-1, with a possible D match to TRBD2 (6 bases). Germline V lookup: CDR1 SSHAT, CDR2 FNYEAQ (reference sequence). Trimming shortened V by 3 bases and J by 10 bases, and 19 bases separated the two germline ends. The CDR3 has 15 residues. The CDR3 reads CASSFSADGGEEQFF. Here the CDR3 DNA reads TGTGCCAGCAGCTTTTCTGCCGACGGGGGAGAGGAGCAGTTCTTC.

The rearrangement links TRBV20-1 to TRBJ1-2, with TRBD1 identical over 9 bases. V gave up 2 bases and J gave up 5 bases; unmatched junction bases: 15. In germline, CDR1 is DFQATT, CDR2 SNEGSKA (reference sequence). CDR3 size: 17 residues. CDR3 sequence: CSARSLGSGQGEYGYTF. The CDR3 bases are TGCAGTGCTAGATCCCTAGGCTCGGGACAGGGCGAATATGGCTACACCTTC.

V is TRBV6-1 and J is TRBJ1-2, with 11 bases matching TRBD1. The germline CDR1 and CDR2 sequences are MNHNS and SASEGT. Losses at the gene ends were 5 bases for V and 5 bases for J; bases not matched to a gene: 4. The length of the CDR3 is 14 residues. CDR3 sequence: CASSLGTGGYGYTF. The CDR3 DNA sequence: TGTGCCAGCAGTCTCGGGACAGGGGGGTATGGCTACACCTTC.

Points on this clonotype: One base away lies a much larger clone, so this may be a sequencing read error. This chain links TRBV7-2 with TRBJ2-5; D is uncertain. Trimming took 5 bases from V and 5 from J, leaving 6 bases between them. The CDR3 consists of 11 residues. CDR1 and CDR2 from the germline V gene are SGHTA and FQGNSA. The CDR3 DNA follows: TGTGCCAGCAGCACCGGGGAGACCCAGTACTTC. It is translated as CASSTGETQYF.

This clonotype was seen at least ten times. This chain uses TRBV20-1 with TRBJ2-1; D is unclear. The germline CDR1 and CDR2 sequences are DFQATT and SNEGSKA (reference sequence). V was shortened by 1 base and J by 7 bases, with 8 bases between the two germline ends. The CDR3 has 12 amino acids. CDR3 sequence (DNA): TGCAGTGCTAGAGGCCAAATAAATGAGCAGTTCTTC. It yields the protein CSARGQINEQFF.